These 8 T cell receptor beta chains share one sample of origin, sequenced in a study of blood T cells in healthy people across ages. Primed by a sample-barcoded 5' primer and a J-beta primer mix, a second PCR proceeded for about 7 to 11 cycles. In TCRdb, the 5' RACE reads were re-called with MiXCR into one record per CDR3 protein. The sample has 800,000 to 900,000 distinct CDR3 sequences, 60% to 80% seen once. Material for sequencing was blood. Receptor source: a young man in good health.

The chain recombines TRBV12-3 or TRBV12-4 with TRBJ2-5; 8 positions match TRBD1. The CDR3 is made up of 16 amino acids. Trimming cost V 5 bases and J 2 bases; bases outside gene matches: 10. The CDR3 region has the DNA TGTGCCAGCAGTCCATCCAGGGGGCTTAAACAAGAGACCCAGTACTTC. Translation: CASSPSRGLKQETQYF.

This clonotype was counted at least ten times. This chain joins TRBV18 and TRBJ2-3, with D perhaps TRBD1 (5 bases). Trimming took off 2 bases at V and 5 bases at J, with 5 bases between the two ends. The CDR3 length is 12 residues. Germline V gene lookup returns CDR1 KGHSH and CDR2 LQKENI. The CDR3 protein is CASSPDRDTQYF. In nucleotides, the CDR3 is TGTGCCAGCTCACCAGACAGAGATACGCAGTATTTT. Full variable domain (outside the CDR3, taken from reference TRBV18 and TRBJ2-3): NAGVMQNPRHLVRRRGQEARLRCSPMKGHSHVYWYRQLPEEGLKFMVYLQKENIIDESGMPKERFSAEFPKEGPSILRIQQVVRGDSAAYFCASSPDRDTQYFGPGTRLTVL.

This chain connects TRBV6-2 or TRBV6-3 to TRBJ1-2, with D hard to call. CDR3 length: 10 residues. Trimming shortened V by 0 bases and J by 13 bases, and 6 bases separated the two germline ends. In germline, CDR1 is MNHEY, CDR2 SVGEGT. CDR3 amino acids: CASSYSDTTF. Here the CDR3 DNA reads TGTGCCAGCAGTTACTCAGACACCACCTTC.

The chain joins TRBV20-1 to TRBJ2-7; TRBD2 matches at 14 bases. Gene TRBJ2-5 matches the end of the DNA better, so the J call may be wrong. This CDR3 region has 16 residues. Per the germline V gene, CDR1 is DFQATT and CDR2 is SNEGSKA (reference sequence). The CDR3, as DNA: TGCAGTGCTAGACCAGGACTAGCGGGGGGTCTGGAGACCCAGTACTTC. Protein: CSARPGLAGGLETQYF.

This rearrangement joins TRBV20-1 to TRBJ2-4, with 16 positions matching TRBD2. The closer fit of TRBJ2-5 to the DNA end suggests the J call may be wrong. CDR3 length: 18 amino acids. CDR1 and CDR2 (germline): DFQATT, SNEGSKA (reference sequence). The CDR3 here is CSARWGTSGGAQWETQYF. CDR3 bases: TGCAGTGCTAGATGGGGGACTAGCGGGGGGGCCCAATGGGAGACCCAGTACTTC.

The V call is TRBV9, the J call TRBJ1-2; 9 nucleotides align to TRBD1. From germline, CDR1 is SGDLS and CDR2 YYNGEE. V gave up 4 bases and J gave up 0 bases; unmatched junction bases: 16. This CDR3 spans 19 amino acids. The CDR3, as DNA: TGTGCCAGCAGCCCGTCCCTTGGAACAGGGGGCAAGTCTAACTATGGCTACACCTTC. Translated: CASSPSLGTGGKSNYGYTF.

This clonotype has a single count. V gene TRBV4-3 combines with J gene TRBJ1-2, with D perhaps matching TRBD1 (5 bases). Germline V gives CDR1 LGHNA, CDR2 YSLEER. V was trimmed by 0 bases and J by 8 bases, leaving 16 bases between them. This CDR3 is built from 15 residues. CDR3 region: CASSQDTRWGYGYTF. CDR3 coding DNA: TGCGCCAGCAGCCAAGATACCAGGTGGGGCTACGGCTACACCTTC.

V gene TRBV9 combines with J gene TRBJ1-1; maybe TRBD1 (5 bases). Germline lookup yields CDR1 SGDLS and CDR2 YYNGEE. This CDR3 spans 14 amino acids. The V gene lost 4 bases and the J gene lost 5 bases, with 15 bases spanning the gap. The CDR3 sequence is CASSPGPGGTEAFF. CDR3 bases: TGTGCCAGCAGCCCCGGGCCCGGGGGTACTGAAGCTTTCTTT.